This T cell receptor beta chain was sequenced during a study of blood T cells in healthy people across ages. Combining a sample-barcoded 5' primer with a J-beta primer mix, a second PCR ran for 7 to 11 cycles. TCRdb fed the 5' RACE reads into MiXCR, producing one record per CDR3 protein. The data contain hundreds of thousands of distinct CDR3 sequences, 32% of them singletons. The CDR3 is made up of 15 amino acids. Germline CDR1 SGHTA, CDR2 FQGNSA. The V end was cut by 1 base, the J end by 2 bases, with 11 bases between. This clonotype showed up just a few times. The rearrangement joins TRBV7-2 to TRBJ2-5, with D possibly being TRBD1 (5 bases). The source is a woman aged 80 or over in good health. Sequencing used blood. CDR3 coding DNA: TGTGCCAGCAGCTTAGTTGTCAGGGCTCAAGAGACCCAGTACTTC. Its protein is CASSLVVRAQETQYF.